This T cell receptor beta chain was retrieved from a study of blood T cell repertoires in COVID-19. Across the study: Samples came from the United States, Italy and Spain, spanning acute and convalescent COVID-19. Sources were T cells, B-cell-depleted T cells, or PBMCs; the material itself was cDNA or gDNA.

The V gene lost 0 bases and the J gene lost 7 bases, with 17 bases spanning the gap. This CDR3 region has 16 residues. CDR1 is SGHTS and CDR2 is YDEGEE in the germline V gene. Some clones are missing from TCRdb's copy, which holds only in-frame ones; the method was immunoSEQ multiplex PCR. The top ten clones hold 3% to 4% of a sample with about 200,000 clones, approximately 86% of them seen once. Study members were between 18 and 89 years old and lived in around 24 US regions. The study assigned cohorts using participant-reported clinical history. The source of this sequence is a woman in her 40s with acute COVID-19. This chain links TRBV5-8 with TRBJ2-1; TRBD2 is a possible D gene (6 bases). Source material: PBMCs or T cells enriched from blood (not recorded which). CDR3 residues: CASSLGAGRRGNEQFF. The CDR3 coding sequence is TGTGCCAGCAGCTTGGGTGCGGGACGGAGGGGAAATGAGCAGTTCTTC.